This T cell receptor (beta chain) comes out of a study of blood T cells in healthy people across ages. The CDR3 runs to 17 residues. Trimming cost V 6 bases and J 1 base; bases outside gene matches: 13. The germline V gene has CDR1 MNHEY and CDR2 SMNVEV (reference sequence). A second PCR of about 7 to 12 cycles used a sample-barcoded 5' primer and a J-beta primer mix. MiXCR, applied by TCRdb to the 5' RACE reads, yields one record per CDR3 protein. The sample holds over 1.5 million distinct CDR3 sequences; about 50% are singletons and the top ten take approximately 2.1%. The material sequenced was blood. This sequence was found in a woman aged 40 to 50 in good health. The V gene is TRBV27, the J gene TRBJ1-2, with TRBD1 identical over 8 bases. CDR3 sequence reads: CASSRAAGGGDNYGYTF. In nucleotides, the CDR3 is TGTGCCAGCAGCCGAGCTGCAGGGGGCGGGGATAACTATGGCTACACCTTC.